The 22 T cell receptor beta chains in this list originate from one sample, sequenced in a study of cytomegalovirus exposure and HLA in healthy donors. The PCR had 60 Vbeta and 13 Jbeta primers. Sequencing was performed with immunoSEQ multiplex PCR; in TCRdb, only in-frame clones are kept and a portion is missing. The sample includes some 130,000 clones, 75% to 90% of them seen just once. What was sequenced was PBMCs. The receptors were sampled from a male donor in good health and CMV-seronegative.

The chain combines TRBV10-1 with TRBJ2-2; D might be TRBD1 (5 bases). CDR1 WNHNN and CDR2 SYGVQD come from the germline V gene (reference sequence). The V end was cut by 0 bases, the J end by 4 bases, with 12 bases between. The CDR3 consists of 16 residues. This CDR3 reads CASSESDSASTGELFF. For the CDR3, the DNA is TGCGCCAGCAGTGAGTCTGACAGCGCGAGCACCGGGGAGCTGTTTTTT.

This clone was seen a single time. The chain carries TRBV10-3 and TRBJ2-5; 13 bases align to TRBD2. The CDR3 has 16 residues. The germline V gene encodes CDR1 ENHRY and CDR2 SYGVKD. Losses at the gene ends were 1 base for V and 5 bases for J; bases not matched to a gene: 4. The CDR3 sequence is CAISELGLAGEETQYF. The CDR3 DNA reads TGTGCCATCAGTGAGTTAGGACTAGCGGGAGAGGAGACCCAGTACTTC.

The V and J genes are TRBV7-2 and TRBJ2-1, with D perhaps TRBD2 (5 bases). V was shortened by 10 bases and J by 4 bases, with 11 bases between the two germline ends. CDR3 length equals 12 residues. Germline CDR1 reads SGHTA; CDR2 reads FQGNSA. Here the CDR3 DNA reads TGTGCCACGGCGGAGGAGTACAATGAGCAGTTCTTC. It specifies CATAEEYNEQFF.

This clone was recorded once. V gene TRBV5-4 combines with J gene TRBJ2-1, with 16 bases fitting TRBD2. V lost 3 bases, J lost 8 bases, and 5 bases stayed unmatched. CDR1 is SGHNT, CDR2 YYREEE, per germline (reference sequence). The CDR3 totals 16 residues. This CDR3 reads CASSSQGLAGGYEQFF. As DNA, the CDR3 is TGTGCCAGCAGCTCGCAGGGACTAGCGGGAGGGTATGAGCAGTTCTTC.

The V call is TRBV19, the J call TRBJ1-1, with a weak D call TRBD1 (5 bases). The CDR3 contains 12 residues. The V gene lost 10 bases and the J gene lost 1 base, with 10 bases spanning the gap. CDR1 is LNHDA and CDR2 is SQIVND in the germline V gene (reference sequence). The CDR3 loop is CATRTGNTEAFF. The CDR3 bases are TGTGCCACCCGTACAGGGAACACTGAAGCTTTCTTT. The full variable domain, rest sourced from reference TRBV19 and TRBJ1-1, is DGGITQSPKYLFRKEGQNVTLSCEQNLNHDAMYWYRQDPGQGLRLIYYSQIVNDFQKGDIAEGYSVSREKKESFPLTVTSAQKNPTAFYLCATRTGNTEAFFGQGTRLTVV.

The chain uses TRBV19 and TRBJ1-3; 7 nucleotides match TRBD1. Germline CDR1 reads LNHDA; CDR2 reads SQIVND (reference sequence). The CDR3 has 14 residues. The V gene end was trimmed by 10 bases and the J gene end by 4 bases; junction bases not matched to a gene: 10. In DNA form, the CDR3 reads TGTGCCACCCTACCCAAGACAGGGGGAAACACCATATATTTT. This gives the protein CATLPKTGGNTIYF.

This chain uses TRBV7-2 with TRBJ2-1, with 11 bases matching TRBD2. Germline loops: CDR1 SGHTA, CDR2 FQGNSA. J gave up 8 bases and V 4 bases, and 7 bases lay outside the gene matches. The CDR3 contains 15 residues. The CDR3 DNA follows: TGTGCCAGCAGCTCGAGGACTAGCGGGCACGATGAGCAGTTCTTC. Residues: CASSSRTSGHDEQFF.

V usage is TRBV19 and J usage is TRBJ2-3; a weak D match, TRBD1 (6 bases). The germline V gene encodes CDR1 LNHDA and CDR2 SQIVND (reference sequence). The germline V and J ends were trimmed by 8 bases and 1 base, with 10 bases remaining between them. The CDR3 is made up of 13 amino acids. Here the CDR3 DNA reads TGTGCCAGTCGGGCAGGGGGCACAGATACGCAGTATTTT. This codes for CASRAGGTDTQYF.

This chain uses TRBV6-1 with TRBJ2-3; 9 nucleotides line up with TRBD1. Germline V CDR1 and CDR2: MNHNS, SASEGT. V was clipped by 3 bases and J by 9 bases; unmatched bases: 10. The CDR3 loop spans 15 amino acids. Here the CDR3 reads CASSDGTGIENTQYF. Written as DNA, the CDR3 is TGTGCCAGCAGTGACGGGACAGGGATAGAGAACACGCAGTATTTT.

This clone appeared a few times. The chain combines TRBV30 with TRBJ1-2, with no clear D. CDR1 is GTSNPN and CDR2 is SVGIG in the germline V gene (reference sequence). Trimming pared 1 base from V and 4 bases from J, leaving 13 bases between. This CDR3 is built from 14 residues. The CDR3: CAWSGAGTPYGYTF. Written as DNA, the CDR3 is TGTGCCTGGAGTGGGGCGGGAACACCCTATGGCTACACCTTC. The full variable domain, its missing parts supplied by reference TRBV30 and TRBJ1-2, is SQTIHQWPATLVQPVGSPLSLECTVEGTSNPNLYWYRQAAGRGLQLLFYSVGIGQISSEVPQNLSASRPQDRQFILSSKKLLLSDSGFYLCAWSGAGTPYGYTFGSGTRLTVV.

This chain uses TRBV5-1 with TRBJ2-1; 11 positions match TRBD2. The CDR3 is made up of 16 amino acids. Per the germline V gene, CDR1 is SGHRS and CDR2 is YFSETQ. Losses at the gene ends were 4 bases for V and 9 bases for J; bases not matched to a gene: 12. CDR3 DNA: TGCGCCAGCAGCCTTAGGTCTAGCGGGAGGTATAGTGAGCAGTTCTTC. It encodes CASSLRSSGRYSEQFF. Together with reference TRBV5-1 and TRBJ2-1, the CDR3 gives the full variable domain: KAGVTQTPRYLIKTRGQQVTLSCSPISGHRSVSWYQQTPGQGLQFLFEYFSETQRNKGNFPGRFSGRQFSNSRSEMNVSTLELGDSALYLCASSLRSSGRYSEQFFGPGTRLTVL.

The V gene is TRBV5-1, the J gene TRBJ2-5, with 12 bases matching TRBD2. Germline CDR1 SGHRS, CDR2 YFSETQ. The CDR3 loop spans 17 amino acids. V was clipped by 0 bases and J by 5 bases; unmatched bases: 8. The CDR3 here is CASSLAPSGRAWETQYF. In DNA, the CDR3 is TGCGCCAGCAGCTTGGCGCCTAGCGGGAGGGCCTGGGAGACCCAGTACTTC.

The genes are TRBV15 and TRBJ1-1, with D perhaps TRBD1 (5 bases). Trimming left V 0 bases short and J 10 bases short, with 9 bases between. The length of the CDR3 is 12 residues. CDR1 is LNHNV and CDR2 is YYDKDF in the germline V gene (reference sequence). Here the CDR3 reads CATSRDTGVAFF. CDR3 nucleotide sequence: TGTGCCACCAGCAGAGATACGGGGGTAGCTTTCTTT.

The chain carries TRBV7-2 and TRBJ1-1; the match to TRBD1 covers 11 bases. V lost 5 bases, J lost 3 bases, and 5 bases stayed unmatched. The CDR3 extends over 15 amino acids. The germline CDR1 and CDR2 sequences are SGHTA and FQGNSA. The CDR3 spells CASSREGQGDTEAFF. In DNA form, the CDR3 reads TGTGCCAGCAGCAGAGAGGGACAGGGGGACACTGAAGCTTTCTTT.

This clone appeared once. V gene TRBV6-6 combines with J gene TRBJ1-5; 8 nucleotides align to TRBD1. This CDR3 comprises 15 residues. From germline, CDR1 is MNHNY and CDR2 SVGAGI (reference sequence). J was trimmed by 7 bases and V by 5 bases; bases with no gene match: 10. CDR3: CASSHRDRTGQPQHF. CDR3 nucleotide sequence: TGTGCCAGCAGTCATCGGGACAGGACTGGGCAGCCCCAGCATTTT.

This sequence joins TRBV9 and TRBJ2-2; D might be TRBD1 (5 bases). The CDR3 covers 15 residues. Germline CDR1 SGDLS, CDR2 YYNGEE. The V end lost 4 bases, the J end lost 4 bases, and 14 bases lay between the germline ends. Written as DNA, the CDR3 is TGTGCCAGCAGCCCGTATGGGGCGAGCACCGGGGAGCTGTTTTTT. Translated, it gives CASSPYGASTGELFF.

The chain's CDR3 is CATNGIGAGANTNTGELFF. The CDR3 DNA follows: TGTGCCACCAACGGCATTGGCGCCGGAGCAAACACGAACACCGGGGAGCTGTTTTTT. This sequence joins TRBV15 and TRBJ2-2; D is ambiguous. The CDR3 is 19 residues long. CDR1 and CDR2 from the germline V gene are LNHNV and YYDKDF (reference sequence). Trimming removed 7 bases from V and 0 bases from J, with 24 bases in between.

The rearrangement joins TRBV14 to TRBJ1-3; 7 bases line up with TRBD1. Germline V CDR1 and CDR2: SGHDN, FVKESK. The CDR3 length is 14 residues. V trimming: 1 base; J trimming: 16 bases; junction bases outside the gene matches: 13. The CDR3 loop is CASSQAGVAGQDYF. DNA of the CDR3: TGTGCCAGCAGCCAAGCCGGAGTTGCAGGACAGGATTATTTT.

The J gene is TRBJ1-5, the V gene TRBV4-1; 7 bases map to TRBD1. This CDR3 region has 14 residues. The J segment lost 7 bases and the V segment lost 5 bases, leaving 8 bases of the junction unmatched. Germline V gives CDR1 MGHRA, CDR2 YSYEKL. CDR3 sequence (DNA): TGCGCCAGCAGCTTGCAACAGGGGAGCCAGCCCCAGCATTTT. Amino acids: CASSLQQGSQPQHF.

Concerning this clone: The germline gene is not matched at one end of the junction; a read error may be the cause. The chain is built from TRBV5-1 and TRBJ1-4; no clear D. The germline V gene has CDR1 SGHRS and CDR2 YFSETQ. The CDR3 sequence is 14 residues long. The CDR3 here is CASRLAAENKKLFF. In DNA, the CDR3 is TGCGCCAGCAGGTTGGCGGCGGAAAATAAAAAACTGTTTTTT.

This chain connects TRBV4-3 to TRBJ1-6; perhaps TRBD1 as D (5 bases). The CDR3 consists of 17 residues. V lost 0 bases and J 2 bases, leaving 11 bases between the germline ends. Looked up from germline, CDR1 is LGHNA and CDR2 is YSLEER. The CDR3 sequence is CASSQEKGRAYNSPLHF. The CDR3 nucleotides are TGCGCCAGCAGCCAAGAAAAGGGCAGGGCCTATAATTCACCCCTCCACTTT.

The rearrangement uses TRBV7-9 and TRBJ2-5, with a possible D match to TRBD2 (5 bases). Germline lookup yields CDR1 SEHNR and CDR2 FQNEAQ (reference sequence). V was trimmed by 6 bases and J by 3 bases, leaving 20 bases between them. The CDR3 extends over 16 amino acids. CDR3 loop: CASSFRTGNREETQYF. The CDR3 DNA sequence: TGTGCCAGCAGTTTTAGGACGGGGAACCGGGAAGAGACCCAGTACTTC.